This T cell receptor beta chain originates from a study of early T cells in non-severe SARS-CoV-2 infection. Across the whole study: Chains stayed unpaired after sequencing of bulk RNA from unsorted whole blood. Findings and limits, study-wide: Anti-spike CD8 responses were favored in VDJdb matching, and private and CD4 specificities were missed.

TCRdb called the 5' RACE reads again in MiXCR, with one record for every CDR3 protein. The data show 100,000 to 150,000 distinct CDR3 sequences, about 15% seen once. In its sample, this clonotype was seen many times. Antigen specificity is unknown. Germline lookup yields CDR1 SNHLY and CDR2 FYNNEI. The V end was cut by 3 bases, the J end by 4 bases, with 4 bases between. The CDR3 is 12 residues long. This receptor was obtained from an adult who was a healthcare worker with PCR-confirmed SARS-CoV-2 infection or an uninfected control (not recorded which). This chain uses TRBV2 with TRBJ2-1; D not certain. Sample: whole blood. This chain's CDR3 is CASSDQYNEQFF. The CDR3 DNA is TGTGCCAGCAGTGACCAGTACAATGAGCAGTTCTTC.